The 15 T cell receptor beta chains below were found in one sample sequenced in a study of T cells in women clearing cervical HPV infection. Method: immunoSEQ multiplex PCR; TCRdb's copy keeps in-frame clones and lacks some. The sample is made up of about 40,000 clones, and the top ten hold 6% to 8.5% of it. The sequenced sample consisted of blood buffy coat. The receptors derive from a woman aged 18 to 75 with a cervical HPV16 infection that either progressed to CIN3+ or cleared (not recorded which).

CDR3 amino acids: CASSPGQGVEKLFF. CDR3 bases read: TGCGCCAGCAGCCCCGGACAGGGAGTTGAAAAA. The chain recombines TRBV5-1 with TRBJ1-4; 8 bases map to TRBD1. The read terminates 3 residues before the CDR3 end, so the remaining end is supplied by the germline J gene. V dropped 4 bases and J dropped 7; count of bases not matched to a gene: 6. Germline CDR1 reads SGHRS; CDR2 reads YFSETQ. This CDR3 is 14 amino acids long.

The CDR3 bases that were read are TGTGCCAGCAGCCTCGCCCAGGGGGTCGATGAG. Encoded protein: CASSLAQGVDE. The whole CDR3 protein is CASSLAQGVDEQFF. The rearrangement joins TRBV7-6 to TRBJ2-1; 7 bases are a match to TRBD1. The read gets to within 3 residues of the CDR3 end, and the germline J gene fills in the rest. Trimming removed 5 bases from V and 8 bases from J; junction bases left unmatched: 9. The CDR3 loop spans 14 amino acids. Germline-derived CDR1 and CDR2 are SGHVS and FNYEAQ.

With respect to this clone: The read comes to an end 3 residues before the CDR3 does, leaving the germline J gene to fill in the end. The J gene is TRBJ2-5, the V gene TRBV19, with 9 bases lining up with TRBD2. The germline V gene has CDR1 LNHDA and CDR2 SQIVND (reference sequence). The CDR3 runs 15 residues. The V gene end was trimmed by 7 bases and the J gene end by 4 bases; junction bases not matched to a gene: 10. The CDR3 here is CASKVSGRSRETQYF. The DNA read from the CDR3 is TGTGCCAGTAAGGTTAGCGGGAGATCGCGAGAGACC.

A word on this clone: The read gets to within 3 residues of the CDR3 end, and the germline J gene fills in the rest. This chain joins TRBV20-1 and TRBJ2-2; 8 bases are a match to TRBD2. The junction had 5 bases not matched to a gene; V was cut back by 5 bases and J by 6 bases. Germline CDR1 is DFQATT and CDR2 is SNEGSKA (reference sequence). CDR3 size: 13 residues. The DNA read from the CDR3 is TGCAGTGCTCCTGACGGGGGGGCCGGGGAG. It is translated as CSAPDGGAGE. The complete CDR3 protein is CSAPDGGAGELFF.

The sequenced CDR3 bases are TGTGCCAGCAGCCAAAGACTAGCGGCTAGCACAGATACG. Translated: CASSQRLAASTDT. The CDR3 as a whole reads CASSQRLAASTDTQYF. This chain links TRBV14 with TRBJ2-3; 9 positions match TRBD2. The DNA ends 3 residues before the CDR3 does, and the rest of the CDR3 is filled in from the germline J gene. There are 16 residues in the CDR3. Looked up from germline, CDR1 is SGHDN and CDR2 is FVKESK. J was trimmed by 0 bases and V by 2 bases; bases with no gene match: 3. Based on the CDR3 plus reference TRBV14 and TRBJ2-3, the full variable domain is EAGVTQFPSHSVIEKGQTVTLRCDPISGHDNLYWYRRVMGKEIKFLLHFVKESKQDESGMPNNRFLAERTGGTYSTLKVQPAELEDSGVYFCASSQRLAASTDTQYFGPGTRLTVL.

A note on this clone: The read terminates 3 residues ahead of where the CDR3 ends, so the germline J gene completes it. The chain couples TRBV11-3 to TRBJ2-7, with a weak D call TRBD1 (5 bases). The CDR3 runs 14 residues. Trimming removed 0 bases at V and 0 bases at J, with 6 bases between. Germline lookup yields CDR1 SGHNT and CDR2 YENEEA. This chain's CDR3 is CASSLDRDSYEQYF. The sequenced part of the CDR3 DNA is TGTGCCAGCAGCTTAGACAGGGACTCCTACGAG.

A word on this clone: The sequence runs out 3 residues before the end of the CDR3; the remainder is reconstructed from the germline J gene. V and J are TRBV30 and TRBJ2-4, with D perhaps TRBD1 or TRBD2 (5 bases each). The germline V gene has CDR1 GTSNPN and CDR2 SVGIG (reference sequence). The CDR3 contains 14 residues. Trimming took off 4 bases at V and 8 bases at J, with 18 bases between the two ends. CDR3 DNA (partial): TGTGCCTGGACCACAGGAGGCCTGGATGACATT. Protein sequence: CAWTTGGLDDI. The entire CDR3 protein is CAWTTGGLDDIQYF. Drawing the rest from reference TRBV30 and TRBJ2-4, the complete variable domain is SQTIHQWPATLVQPVGSPLSLECTVEGTSNPNLYWYRQAAGRGLQLLFYSVGIGQISSEVPQNLSASRPQDRQFILSSKKLLLSDSGFYLCAWTTGGLDDIQYFGAGTRLSVL.

Remarks on this clone: The read gets to within 3 residues of the CDR3 end, and the germline J gene fills in the rest. The rearrangement uses TRBV5-1 and TRBJ2-5, with 7 bases aligning to TRBD2. The CDR3 totals 16 residues. V was clipped by 0 bases and J by 0 bases; unmatched bases: 5. Germline CDR1 is SGHRS and CDR2 is YFSETQ. The part of the CDR3 DNA that was read is TGCGCCAGCAGCTTGGACGTAGCGGGCAACCAAGAGACC. As protein: CASSLDVAGNQET. The CDR3 reads in full as CASSLDVAGNQETQYF.

For this clone: The read ends 3 residues shy of where the CDR3 ends; the end is completed using the germline J gene. The V and J genes are TRBV4-1 and TRBJ2-2; D is ambiguous. Trimming took 0 bases from V and 1 from J, leaving 6 bases between them. Germline V lookup: CDR1 MGHRA, CDR2 YSYEKL. The CDR3 is 15 residues long. CDR3 DNA, as far as it was read: TGCGCCAGCAGCCAAGAGAGAGGGAACACCGGGGAG. The encoded protein is CASSQERGNTGE. The complete CDR3 protein is CASSQERGNTGELFF.

On this clone itself: The CDR3 end is not reached by the read, which stops 3 residues before it; the germline J gene fills it in. The chain combines TRBV7-3 with TRBJ1-1; weak D call: TRBD1 (5 bases). This CDR3 region has 13 residues. V was trimmed by 2 bases and J by 3 bases, leaving 7 bases between them. From germline, CDR1 is SGHTA and CDR2 FQGTGA. The DNA read from the CDR3 is TGTGCCAGCAGCTTATCGGGGGACACTGAA. Amino acid sequence: CASSLSGDTE. The CDR3 reads in full as CASSLSGDTEAFF.

Note on this clone: With the read ending 3 residues before the CDR3 end, the germline J gene is used to fill in that end. V is TRBV19 and J is TRBJ1-2; TRBD1 might be the D (6 bases). This CDR3 region has 15 residues. CDR1 is LNHDA and CDR2 is SQIVND in the germline V gene (reference sequence). The CDR3 is CASSKRGQPTDTYTF. The sequenced CDR3 bases are TGTGCCAGTAGTAAGCGGGGGCAACCCACAGATACC.

On this clone: The read falls 3 residues short of the CDR3 end, and the missing part is taken from the germline J gene. V and J are TRBV19 and TRBJ1-1; tentatively, D is TRBD1 (5 bases). Germline V gives CDR1 LNHDA, CDR2 SQIVND (reference sequence). Trimming cost V 11 bases and J 6 bases, with 7 bases left between them. The CDR3 length is 9 residues. The CDR3 here is CASGAEAFF. The sequenced CDR3 bases are TGTGCCTCGGGGGCTGAA.

Concerning this clone: The sequence runs out 3 residues before the end of the CDR3; the remainder is reconstructed from the germline J gene. The V call is TRBV28, the J call TRBJ2-7; a weak D match, TRBD2 (7 bases). V was cut by 3 bases and J by 6 bases, with 15 bases left in between. CDR1 MDHEN and CDR2 SYDVKM come from the germline V gene. This CDR3 is built from 14 residues. This chain's CDR3 is CASSLAGAPGEQYF. The CDR3 DNA, read in part, is TGTGCCAGCAGTTTGGCGGGGGCCCCCGGCGAG.

Details on this clone: The read ends 3 residues before the CDR3 terminus; that terminus is restored from the germline J gene. The chain recombines TRBV5-6 with TRBJ2-3, with a possible D match to TRBD2 (6 bases). Trimming removed 5 bases from V and 0 bases from J, with 13 bases in between. Germline assignment: CDR1 SGHDT and CDR2 YYEEEE. The CDR3 is made up of 15 amino acids. The CDR3 loop reads CASREDGGSTDTQYF. Partial CDR3 DNA: TGTGCCAGCAGAGAGGACGGGGGAAGCACAGATACG.

As concerns this clone: With the read ending 3 residues before the CDR3 end, the germline J gene is used to fill in that end. The rearrangement links TRBV29-1 to TRBJ1-2, with D maybe TRBD1 (5 bases). The CDR3 is 12 amino acids. CDR1 is SQVTM and CDR2 is ANQGSEA in the germline V gene. The CDR3 bases that were read are TGCAGCGCCCTAGCGGGAGTTGGGACC. The encoded protein is CSALAGVGT. The whole CDR3 reads CSALAGVGTYTF.